The TCR beta chain under discussion was sequenced for a study of T cells after yellow fever vaccination. This clonotype occurred many times. Production of TCR cDNA was by 5'RACE template switching, which also added a universal primer site and UMIs. TCRdb independently ran MiXCR on the 5' RACE reads; one entry per CDR3 protein. The table shows 200,000 to 250,000 distinct CDR3 sequences, with approximately 3% occurring only once. The J segment lost 5 bases and the V segment lost 2 bases, leaving 6 bases of the junction unmatched. CDR1 and CDR2 (germline): SGHVS, FNYEAQ. CDR3 length: 15 residues. Sequencing used CD4+ T cells sorted from PBMCs, obtained 10 days after the yellow fever booster vaccination. V and J are TRBV7-6 and TRBJ2-5, with 9 bases lining up with TRBD2. The clonotype originates from a young man who received the YFV17D yellow fever vaccine. CDR3 nucleotides: TGTGCCAGCAGCTTACTGCGGGGGGGCGGGGAGACCCAGTACTTC. It yields the protein CASSLLRGGGETQYF.